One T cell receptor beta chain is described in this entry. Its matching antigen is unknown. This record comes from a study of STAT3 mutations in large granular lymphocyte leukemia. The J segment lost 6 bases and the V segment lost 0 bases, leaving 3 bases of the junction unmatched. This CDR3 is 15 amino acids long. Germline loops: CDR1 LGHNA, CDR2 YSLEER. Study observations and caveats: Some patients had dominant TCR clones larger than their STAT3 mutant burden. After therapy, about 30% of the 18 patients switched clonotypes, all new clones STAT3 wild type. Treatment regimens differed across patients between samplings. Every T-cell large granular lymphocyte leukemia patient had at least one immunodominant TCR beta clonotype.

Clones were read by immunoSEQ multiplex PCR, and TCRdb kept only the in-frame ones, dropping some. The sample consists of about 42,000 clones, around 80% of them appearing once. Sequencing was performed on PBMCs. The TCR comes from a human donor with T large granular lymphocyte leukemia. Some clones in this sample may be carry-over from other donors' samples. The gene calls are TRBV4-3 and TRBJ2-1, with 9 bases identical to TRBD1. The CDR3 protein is CASSQEGQGPNEQFF. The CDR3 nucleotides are TGCGCCAGCAGCCAAGAGGGACAGGGTCCCAATGAGCAGTTCTTC.